These 18 T cell receptor beta chains originate from one sample sequenced in a study of T cells after yellow fever vaccination. TCRdb re-called the 5' RACE reads with MiXCR, one entry per CDR3 protein. The repertoire holds 200,000 to 300,000 distinct CDR3 sequences, around 13% seen once, with about 0.51% in the top ten. Sequences were derived from CD4+ T cells sorted from PBMCs, sampled 45 days after the yellow fever booster vaccination. The receptor source for this set is a man aged 25-40 years who received the YFV17D yellow fever vaccine.

The chain combines TRBV18 with TRBJ2-1; TRBD2 agrees at 7 bases. V lost 5 bases to trimming and J lost 2 bases; unmatched junction nucleotides: 0. The CDR3 spans 13 residues. Looked up from germline, CDR1 is KGHSH and CDR2 is LQKENI. CDR3: CASSGTTYNEQFF. CDR3 DNA: TGTGCCAGCTCAGGGACTACCTACAATGAGCAGTTCTTC. The variable domain in full, with the rest retrieved from reference TRBV18 and TRBJ2-1, is NAGVMQNPRHLVRRRGQEARLRCSPMKGHSHVYWYRQLPEEGLKFMVYLQKENIIDESGMPKERFSAEFPKEGPSILRIQQVVRGDSAAYFCASSGTTYNEQFFGPGTRLTVL.

The chain recombines TRBV2 with TRBJ2-1, with 7 bases fitting TRBD1. After removal of 4 bases from V and 9 bases from J, the junction contained 3 bases not matched to a gene. CDR1 SNHLY and CDR2 FYNNEI come from the germline V gene. CDR3 length: 12 amino acids. The CDR3 coding sequence is TGTGCCAGCAGTGGACAGGGTACTGAGCAGTTCTTC. It is translated as CASSGQGTEQFF.

The chain has TRBV5-1 and TRBJ2-3; maybe TRBD2 (6 bases). Between the trimmed V and J ends, which lost 2 bases and 4 bases, there was a span of 14 bases. CDR1 and CDR2 from the germline V gene are SGHRS and YFSETQ. The CDR3 covers 15 residues. The CDR3: CASSFFGRLADTQYF. The CDR3 DNA follows: TGCGCCAGCAGCTTTTTCGGGAGATTGGCAGATACGCAGTATTTT.

This clonotype was observed at least ten times. The V call is TRBV29-1, the J call TRBJ2-7; 7 bases map to TRBD2. The trim removed 6 bases at V and 0 bases at J, leaving 5 bases unmatched. The CDR3 has 13 residues. Looked up from germline, CDR1 is SQVTM and CDR2 is ANQGSEA. The CDR3: CSVTSPPSYEQYF. The DNA of the CDR3 is TGCAGCGTGACTAGCCCCCCCTCCTACGAGCAGTACTTC.

This clonotype was observed many times. The chain employs TRBV20-1 and TRBJ2-7; 8 bases line up with TRBD1. The J segment lost 6 bases and the V segment lost 5 bases, leaving 3 bases of the junction unmatched. The CDR3 has 11 residues. Germline V lookup: CDR1 DFQATT, CDR2 SNEGSKA (reference sequence). The CDR3, as DNA: TGCAGTGCTCAGACAGGGGTCGAGCAGTACTTC. Translation: CSAQTGVEQYF.

The rearrangement links TRBV5-5 to TRBJ1-6; D perhaps matches TRBD1 (6 bases). The length of the CDR3 is 14 residues. Trimming took 3 bases from V and 9 from J, leaving 13 bases between them. The germline CDR1 and CDR2 sequences are SGHKS and YYEKEE (reference sequence). CDR3 residues: CASSSISGASPLHF. CDR3 bases: TGTGCCAGCAGCTCTATCTCAGGGGCTTCACCCCTCCACTTT.

The table lists this clonotype with many counts. V usage is TRBV5-1 and J usage is TRBJ1-1; 7 bases line up with TRBD1. The V segment lost 1 base and the J segment 1 base; nucleotides outside the gene matches: 4. Germline V gene data show CDR1 as SGHRS and CDR2 as YFSETQ. The CDR3 has 15 amino acids. The CDR3 sequence is CASSLFGQENTEAFF. The CDR3 region has the DNA TGCGCCAGCAGCTTGTTTGGACAGGAGAACACTGAAGCTTTCTTT.

V is TRBV4-3 and J is TRBJ2-1; D unclear. CDR1 is LGHNA and CDR2 is YSLEER in the germline V gene. V was cut by 2 bases and J by 3 bases, with 5 bases left in between. CDR3 length: 13 amino acids. CDR3 DNA sequence: TGCGCCAGCAGCCAAAACTTCTACAATGAGCAGTTCTTC. This encodes CASSQNFYNEQFF.

The table lists this clonotype with a few counts. The chain employs TRBV6-1 and TRBJ2-6; TRBD1 might be the D (6 bases). Germline CDR1 is MNHNS and CDR2 is SASEGT. Trimming cost V 5 bases and J 0 bases, with 11 bases left between them. The CDR3 runs 16 residues. In DNA, the CDR3 is TGTGCCAGCAGTCATAACAGGGACTCTGGGGCCAACGTCCTGACTTTC. Translated, it gives CASSHNRDSGANVLTF.

This chain connects TRBV3-1 to TRBJ2-2, with 9 bases fitting TRBD2. V shed 0 bases, J shed 15 bases, and the junction held 5 bases outside the gene matches. CDR3 length equals 13 residues. The germline V gene has CDR1 LGHDT and CDR2 YNNKEL (reference sequence). The CDR3 reads CASSQDLSGRMFF. Here the CDR3 DNA reads TGTGCCAGCAGCCAAGACCTTAGCGGGAGAATGTTTTTT.

This clonotype was observed a handful of times. The V gene is TRBV7-2, the J gene TRBJ2-1, with D perhaps matching TRBD1 (5 bases). CDR3 size: 14 residues. V was trimmed by 4 bases and J by 10 bases, leaving 17 bases between them. Germline V gene data show CDR1 as SGHTA and CDR2 as FQGNSA. The CDR3: CASSSAGGAGEQFF. The CDR3 DNA sequence: TGTGCCAGCAGCTCCGCCGGCGGAGCAGGGGAGCAGTTCTTC.

This clonotype was detected many times. The rearrangement uses TRBV29-1 and TRBJ1-1; a weak D match, TRBD1 (5 bases). Trimming took off 6 bases at V and 1 base at J, with 9 bases between the two ends. The CDR3 runs 12 residues. The germline V gene has CDR1 SQVTM and CDR2 ANQGSEA. CDR3 in DNA: TGCAGCGTGACGAGGGGGAACACTGAAGCTTTCTTT. Protein sequence: CSVTRGNTEAFF.

The J gene is TRBJ2-3, the V gene TRBV5-1; TRBD2 agrees at 8 bases. In germline, CDR1 is SGHRS, CDR2 YFSETQ. V lost 1 base to trimming and J lost 2 bases; unmatched junction nucleotides: 9. The CDR3 is 17 amino acids. CDR3 protein: CASSLRSAGGNTDTQYF. CDR3 DNA sequence: TGCGCCAGCAGCTTGCGATCGGCGGGAGGTAACACAGATACGCAGTATTTT.

This chain joins TRBV2 and TRBJ2-4; D is possibly TRBD1 (5 bases). The CDR3 covers 13 residues. Germline V CDR1 and CDR2: SNHLY, FYNNEI. With 3 bases removed from V and 6 bases from J, the gap between germline ends came to 9 bases. CDR3: CASSEGRGNIQYF. The CDR3 coding sequence is TGTGCCAGCAGTGAGGGAAGGGGAAACATTCAGTACTTC. The variable domain in full, with the rest retrieved from reference TRBV2 and TRBJ2-4, is EPEVTQTPSHQVTQMGQEVILRCVPISNHLYFYWYRQILGQKVEFLVSFYNNEISEKSEIFDDQFSVERPDGSNFTLKIRSTKLEDSAMYFCASSEGRGNIQYFGAGTRLSVL.

The rearrangement links TRBV27 to TRBJ2-3, with D possibly matching TRBD2 (5 bases). This CDR3 is built from 13 residues. With 0 bases removed from V and 8 bases from J, the gap between germline ends came to 9 bases. CDR1 and CDR2 (germline): MNHEY, SMNVEV (reference sequence). CDR3 loop: CASSLSAGVTQYF. In DNA form, the CDR3 reads TGTGCCAGCAGTTTATCGGCCGGGGTTACGCAGTATTTT.

The chain has TRBV20-1 and TRBJ2-2; no firm D call. With 6 bases removed from V and 1 base from J, the gap between germline ends came to 9 bases. CDR1 DFQATT and CDR2 SNEGSKA come from the germline V gene (reference sequence). CDR3 size: 13 residues. CDR3 sequence (DNA): TGCAGTGCCATCCTCAGGAACACCGGGGAGCTGTTTTTT. Translated: CSAILRNTGELFF.

This clonotype has just a few counts. The chain links TRBV20-1 to TRBJ2-5; 13 bases match TRBD2. The CDR3 has 16 residues. Germline-derived CDR1 and CDR2 are DFQATT and SNEGSKA (reference sequence). With 5 bases clipped from V and 2 bases from J, the junction kept 8 bases outside the gene matches. The CDR3 sequence is CSASTTSGRVQETQYF. Written as DNA, the CDR3 is TGCAGTGCTTCCACCACTAGCGGGAGGGTACAAGAGACCCAGTACTTC.

The gene calls are TRBV5-5 and TRBJ2-5; D unresolved. The germline V gene encodes CDR1 SGHKS and CDR2 YYEKEE (reference sequence). Trimming cost V 0 bases and J 2 bases, with 8 bases left between them. This CDR3 comprises 14 residues. CDR3 nucleotides: TGTGCCAGCAGCTTGGTAGTTAATCAAGAGACCCAGTACTTC. As protein: CASSLVVNQETQYF.